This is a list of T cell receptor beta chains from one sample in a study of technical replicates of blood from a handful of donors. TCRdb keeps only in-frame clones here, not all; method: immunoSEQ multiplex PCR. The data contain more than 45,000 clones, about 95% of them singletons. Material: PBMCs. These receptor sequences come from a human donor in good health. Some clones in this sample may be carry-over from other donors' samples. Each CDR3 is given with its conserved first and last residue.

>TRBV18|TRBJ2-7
CASSPADRGSYEQYF
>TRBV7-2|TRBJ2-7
CASNRYEQYF
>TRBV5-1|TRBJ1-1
CASIAQGNTEAFF
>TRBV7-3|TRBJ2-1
CASSPDRGLINEQFF
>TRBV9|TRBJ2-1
CASSENLLGSEQFF
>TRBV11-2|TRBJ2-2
CASSLGTGLNTGELFF
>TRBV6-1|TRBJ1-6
CASSDPGQGISPLHF
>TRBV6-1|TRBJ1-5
CASSQRSLSNQPQHF
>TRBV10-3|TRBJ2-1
CAISPNSSYNEQFF
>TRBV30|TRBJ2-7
CAWGQGAGASYEQYF
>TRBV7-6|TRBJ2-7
CASSLSPGVGSYEQYF
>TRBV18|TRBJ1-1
CASSPTLTGASEAFF
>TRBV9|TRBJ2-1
CASSGGTGAYNEQFF
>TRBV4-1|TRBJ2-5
CASSQTGLAGTVQETQYF
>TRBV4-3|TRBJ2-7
CASSQDPTYEQYF
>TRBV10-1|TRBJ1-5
CASTKPGSGNQPQHF
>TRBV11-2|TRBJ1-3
CASSPTGLRNTIYF
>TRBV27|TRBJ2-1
CASMTVKSSYNEQFF
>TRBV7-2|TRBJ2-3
CASSLKRGGTDTQYF
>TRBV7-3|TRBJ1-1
CASSLFGTAINTEAFF
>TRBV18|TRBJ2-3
CASSPPNGRATDTQYF
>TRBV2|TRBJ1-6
CASSEGDRRSPLHF
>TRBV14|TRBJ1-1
CASSQDEFMNTEAFF
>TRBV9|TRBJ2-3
CASSVYSFSSGSTDTQYF
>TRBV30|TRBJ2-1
CAWSVVTSGYNEQFF
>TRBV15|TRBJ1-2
CATSRGGSLGGYTF
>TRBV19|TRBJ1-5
CASRWGQDNQPQHF
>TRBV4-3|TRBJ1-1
CASSQVHTGMNTEAFF
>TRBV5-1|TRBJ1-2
CASSLAGTNYGYTF
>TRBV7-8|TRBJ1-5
CASSLGQGDQPQHF
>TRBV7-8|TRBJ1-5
CASSKQTGGWQPQHF
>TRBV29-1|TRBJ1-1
CSVGIGQGGTEAFF
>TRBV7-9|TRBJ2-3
CASTLGLSTDTQYF
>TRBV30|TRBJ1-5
CAWSGGSNQPQHF
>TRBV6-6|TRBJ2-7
CASSDQRAPSYEQYF
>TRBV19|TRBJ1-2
CASTQGPGGGDGYTF
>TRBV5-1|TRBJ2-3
CASSLGGTGTDTQYF
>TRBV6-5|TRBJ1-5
CASSLTDRSNQPQHF
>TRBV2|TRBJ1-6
CAMRRGYNSPLHF
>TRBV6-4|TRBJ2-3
CASSRETGDTDTQYF
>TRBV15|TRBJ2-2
CATSRRAGELFF
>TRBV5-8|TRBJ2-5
CASSLNLAGGGLGETQYF
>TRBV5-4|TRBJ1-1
CASSWGGGTEAFF
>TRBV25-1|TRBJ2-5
CASGRTSRETQYF
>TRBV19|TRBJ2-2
CASRAVGQRNTGELFF
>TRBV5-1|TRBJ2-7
CASSLAGTSVEQYF
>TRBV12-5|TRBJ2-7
CASGLLRGADEQYF
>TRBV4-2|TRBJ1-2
CASSQVTGAEGGYTF
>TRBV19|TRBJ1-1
CASSWEGSTEAFF
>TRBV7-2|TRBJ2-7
CASSETGGPYEQYF
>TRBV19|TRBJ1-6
CASSHSGTGNFSPLHF